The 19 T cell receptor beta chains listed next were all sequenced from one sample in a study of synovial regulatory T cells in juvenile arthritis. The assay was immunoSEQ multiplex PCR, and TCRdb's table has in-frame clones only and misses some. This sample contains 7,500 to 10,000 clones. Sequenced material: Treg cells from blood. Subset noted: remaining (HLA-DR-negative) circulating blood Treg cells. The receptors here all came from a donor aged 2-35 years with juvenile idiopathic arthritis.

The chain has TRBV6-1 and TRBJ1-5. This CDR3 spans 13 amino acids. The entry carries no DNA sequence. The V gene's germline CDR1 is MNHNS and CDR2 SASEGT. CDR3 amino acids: CASSDATNQPQHF.

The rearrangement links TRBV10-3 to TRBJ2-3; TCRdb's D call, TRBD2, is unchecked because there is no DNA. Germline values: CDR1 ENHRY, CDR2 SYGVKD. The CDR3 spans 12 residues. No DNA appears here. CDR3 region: CAISSGPGTQYF.

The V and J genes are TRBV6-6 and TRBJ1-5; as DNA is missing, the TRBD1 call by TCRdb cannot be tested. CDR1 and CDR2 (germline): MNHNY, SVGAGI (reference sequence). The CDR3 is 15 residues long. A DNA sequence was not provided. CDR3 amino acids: CASIDRGWNNQPQHF.

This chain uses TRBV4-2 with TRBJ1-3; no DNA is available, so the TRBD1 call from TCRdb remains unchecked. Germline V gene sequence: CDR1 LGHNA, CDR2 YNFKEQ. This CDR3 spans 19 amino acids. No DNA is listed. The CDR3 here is CASSQEGSGLVGSGNTIYF.

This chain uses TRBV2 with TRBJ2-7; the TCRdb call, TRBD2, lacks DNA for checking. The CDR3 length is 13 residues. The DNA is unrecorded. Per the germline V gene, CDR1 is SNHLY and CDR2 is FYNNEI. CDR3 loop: CASRAIRDSEQYF.

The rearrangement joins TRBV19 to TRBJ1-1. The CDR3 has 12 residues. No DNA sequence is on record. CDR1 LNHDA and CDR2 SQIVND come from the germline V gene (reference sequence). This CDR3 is CASSMRNTEAFF.

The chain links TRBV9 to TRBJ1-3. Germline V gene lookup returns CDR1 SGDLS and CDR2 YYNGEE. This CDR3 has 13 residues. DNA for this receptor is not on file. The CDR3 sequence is CASSRRMGNTIYF.

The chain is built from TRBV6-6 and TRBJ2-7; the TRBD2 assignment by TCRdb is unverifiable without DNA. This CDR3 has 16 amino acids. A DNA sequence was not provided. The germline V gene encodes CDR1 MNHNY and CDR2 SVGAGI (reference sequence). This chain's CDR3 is CARPAPYSGGAYEQYF.

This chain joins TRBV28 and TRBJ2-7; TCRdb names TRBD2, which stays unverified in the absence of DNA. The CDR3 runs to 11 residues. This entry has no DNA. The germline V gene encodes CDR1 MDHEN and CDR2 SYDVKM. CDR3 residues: CASSLSGVRYF.

This CDR3 is CASSRDPYEQYF. The chain combines TRBV21-1 with TRBJ2-7. TRBV21-1 is labeled a pseudogene. This CDR3 contains 12 residues. No nucleotide data were recorded.

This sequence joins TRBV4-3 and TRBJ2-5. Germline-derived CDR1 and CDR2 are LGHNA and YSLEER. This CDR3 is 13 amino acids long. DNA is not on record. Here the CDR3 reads CASSQGLMETQYF.

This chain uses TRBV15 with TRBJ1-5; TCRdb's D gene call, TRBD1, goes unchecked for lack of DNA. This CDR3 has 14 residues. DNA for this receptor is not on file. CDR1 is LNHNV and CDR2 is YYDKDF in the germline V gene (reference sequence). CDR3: CATSKDRANQPQHF. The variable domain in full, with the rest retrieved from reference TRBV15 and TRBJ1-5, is DAMVIQNPRYQVTQFGKPVTLSCSQTLNHNVMYWYQQKSSQAPKLLFHYYDKDFNNEADTPDNFQSRRPNTSFCFLDIRSPGLGDTAMYLCATSKDRANQPQHFGDGTRLSIL.

CDR3 sequence: CASSPSRGLSSEAFF. V gene TRBV28 combines with J gene TRBJ1-1. This CDR3 spans 15 amino acids. No DNA accompanies this entry. The germline V gene has CDR1 MDHEN and CDR2 SYDVKM.

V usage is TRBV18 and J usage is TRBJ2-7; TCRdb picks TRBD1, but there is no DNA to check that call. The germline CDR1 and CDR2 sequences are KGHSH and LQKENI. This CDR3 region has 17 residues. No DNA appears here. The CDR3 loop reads CASSRVEVLDRGGEQYF.

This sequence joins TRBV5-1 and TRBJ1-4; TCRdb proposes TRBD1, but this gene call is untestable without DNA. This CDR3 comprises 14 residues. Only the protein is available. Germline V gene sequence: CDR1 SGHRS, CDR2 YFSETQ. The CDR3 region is CASRKIRGEEKLFF. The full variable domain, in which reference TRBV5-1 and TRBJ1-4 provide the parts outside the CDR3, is KAGVTQTPRYLIKTRGQQVTLSCSPISGHRSVSWYQQTPGQGLQFLFEYFSETQRNKGNFPGRFSGRQFSNSRSEMNVSTLELGDSALYLCASRKIRGEEKLFFGSGTQLSVL.

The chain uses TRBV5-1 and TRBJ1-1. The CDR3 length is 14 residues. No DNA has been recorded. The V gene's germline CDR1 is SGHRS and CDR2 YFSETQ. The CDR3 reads CASSLGPGRPEAFF. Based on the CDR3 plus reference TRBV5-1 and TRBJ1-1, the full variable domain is KAGVTQTPRYLIKTRGQQVTLSCSPISGHRSVSWYQQTPGQGLQFLFEYFSETQRNKGNFPGRFSGRQFSNSRSEMNVSTLELGDSALYLCASSLGPGRPEAFFGQGTRLTVV.

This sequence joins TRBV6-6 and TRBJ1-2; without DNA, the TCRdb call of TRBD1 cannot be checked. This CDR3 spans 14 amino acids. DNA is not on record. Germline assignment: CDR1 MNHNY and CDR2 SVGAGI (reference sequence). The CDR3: CASINRAQPGGYTF.

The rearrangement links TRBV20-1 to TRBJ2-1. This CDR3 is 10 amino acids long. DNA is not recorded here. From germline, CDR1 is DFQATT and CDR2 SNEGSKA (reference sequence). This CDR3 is CSAKGYEQFF.

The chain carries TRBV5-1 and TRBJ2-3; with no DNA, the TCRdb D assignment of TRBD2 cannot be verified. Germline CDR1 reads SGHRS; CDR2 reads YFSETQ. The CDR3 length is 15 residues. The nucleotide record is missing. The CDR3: CASSKTGGSTDTQYF.